Described below is a single T cell receptor beta chain sequence and its context. The assay was run at survey level. Method: immunoSEQ multiplex PCR; TCRdb's copy keeps in-frame clones and lacks some. Here the sample spans roughly 30,000 clones, around four fifths being singletons. J was trimmed by 1 base and V by 0 bases; bases with no gene match: 6. The CDR3 consists of 17 residues. The germline V gene encodes CDR1 SGDLS and CDR2 YYNGEE. The data belong to a study of STAT5B mutations in CD4+ large granular lymphocyte leukemia. The specimen was CD4+ T cells from blood buffy coats. The sequence derives from a human donor in good health. The chain combines TRBV9 with TRBJ2-2; 7 bases map to TRBD2. The CDR3 is CASSVAASGQNTGELFF. The CDR3 nucleotides read TGTGCCAGCAGCGTAGCCGCTAGCGGCCAGAACACCGGGGAGCTGTTTTTT.